One T cell receptor (beta chain) is described in this entry. This clone was detected once. Its antigen is still unknown. The record has no base qualities; no much larger clone is one base away. From the germline V gene (reference sequence), CDR1 is LNHDA and CDR2 is SQIVND. Inclusive of the bounding cysteine and phenylalanine, the CDR3 is 14 residues long. Only the CDR3 portion is preserved as DNA: 42 bases, with reading frame beginning at the first base. The data stem from a study of T cells in localized non-small cell lung cancer (dated by TCRdb to 2019 to 2021). About the full investigation: The study examined T cell repertoires in a few hundred patients with early-stage NSCLC and compared tumors with uninvolved tumor-adjacent lungs. The cohort comprised some 240 treatment-naïve NSCLC patients with resected, localized lung tumors. The mean age of the NSCLC patients was about 67 years, with 120 to 150 men and 95 to 110 women. Overall study results and their limits: Uninvolved tumor-adjacent lung showed the highest T cell clonality, higher than tumor, which suggests more focused antigenic responses in the uninvolved tumor-adjacent lung. Because multi-region tumor sequencing was not done, intratumor heterogeneity could not be ruled out. Of the top 100 tumor clones, a median of 57 were detected in paired uninvolved adjacent lung; approximately 30 were also among that lung's top 100. Higher T cell density in blood was associated with longer overall survival, whereas higher clonality in adjacent lung was associated with shorter survival. Because the study design was exploratory, TCR variables were selected using unadjusted p-values without false-discovery rate correction.

At diagnosis, peripheral blood, uninvolved tumor-adjacent lung and tumor were collected and were preserved as a mix of fresh-frozen and FFPE material. For TCR repertoire profiling, blood samples were analyzed as peripheral blood mononuclear cells. TCR beta CDR3 regions were sequenced from DNA using the immunoSEQ Assay. Turning to the authors' computational methods: T cell density was computed as TCR beta template counts normalized to usable DNA estimated by amplifying housekeeping genes. Richness was estimated with the preseqR package, extrapolating to 400,000 templates for PBMC samples and 120,000 templates for tissue samples. Clonality was calculated as one minus Pielou's evenness. Tissue-enriched TCRs were identified by differential abundance testing using productive amino-acid clonotypes, minimum total count 5 and alpha 0.1. Repertoire overlap between compartments was quantified with the Jaccard Index and Morisita Overlap Index. GLIPH grouped TCR beta CDR3s together with public tetramer-defined viral CDR3s, and a viral motif had to include at least three viral sequences and also show V-gene enrichment. What TCRdb holds here is the immuneACCESS table cut down to in-frame rearrangements. Part of the clones is not present; checked against another copy, under half of the missing clones reflect an unresolved V gene, and the others are unexplained. D and trimming were read from the DNA, whereas the V and J calls and clone size are those reported in that table. The sample table shows more than 20,000 clones, and 70% to 90% are seen once. Jointly, the top ten make up around 7% of the sample.

The source was peripheral blood, collected before any cancer treatment. The receptor was derived from a male donor at least 60 years old with stage I squamous cell lung carcinoma. The V gene is TRBV19 and the J gene is TRBJ2-5; a weak D assignment points to TRBD2 (5 bases agree). The better agreement between TRBJ2-7 and the DNA end casts doubt on the J call. The nucleotide sequence is given as TGTGCCAGTAGTATGAACGGGAATTTACGCGAGCAGTACTTC. This translates into CASSMNGNLREQYF.